The 31 T cell receptor beta chains presented below share a single source sample, sequenced in a study of beta chain features in type 1 diabetes. Every bit of the isolated RNA underwent reverse transcription, so sequencing read expressed TCRB transcripts. Sequenced by immunoSEQ multiplex PCR; TCRdb stores in-frame clones only, minus some. Among about 710,000 clones, about 14% were seen once, and the ten largest hold 0.03% to 0.04%. No antigen has been assigned to these receptors. Whole-study results and caveats: Moderate but significant shortening of TCRB CDR3s was recorded in all four CD4+ subsets from Type 1 diabetes patients.

Sequencing used naive CD4+ T cells from blood. The origin of the receptors is a man younger than 35 with type 1 diabetes.

This clone was counted between two and nine times. The chain carries TRBV30 and TRBJ1-4; TRBD1 is a possible D gene (6 bases). The V gene's germline CDR1 is GTSNPN and CDR2 SVGIG (reference sequence). The CDR3 consists of 12 residues. V was cut by 2 bases and J by 8 bases, with 9 bases left in between. The CDR3 DNA is TGTGCCTGGAGTAACACAGGGGAAAAACTGTTTTTT. It is translated as CAWSNTGEKLFF.

The rearrangement links TRBV27 to TRBJ2-5; D remains ambiguous. The germline gives CDR1 MNHEY, CDR2 SMNVEV (reference sequence). The V and J ends lost 1 base and 2 bases respectively, with 5 bases between them. CDR3 length: 13 amino acids. For the CDR3, the DNA is TGTGCCAGCAGTTTATTCGATCAAGAGACCCAGTACTTC. Residues: CASSLFDQETQYF.

There are a few counts of this clone. The CDR3: CASSTGQGNEQFF. Written as DNA, the CDR3 is TGCGCCAGCAGCACGGGACAGGGCAATGAGCAGTTCTTC. The chain recombines TRBV5-1 with TRBJ2-1; 9 nucleotides line up with TRBD1. Germline lookup yields CDR1 SGHRS and CDR2 YFSETQ. The CDR3 totals 13 residues. V shed 4 bases, J shed 6 bases, and the junction held 2 bases outside the gene matches.

V and J are TRBV5-6 and TRBJ2-2, with D perhaps TRBD2 (6 bases). Germline V gene data show CDR1 as SGHDT and CDR2 as YYEEEE. Deletions cut 8 bases from V and 0 bases from J, with 14 bases between. This CDR3 region has 15 residues. The CDR3 sequence: CASLGRDSNTGELFF. CDR3 sequence (DNA): TGTGCCAGTCTAGGAAGGGACTCGAACACCGGGGAGCTGTTTTTT.

This rearrangement joins TRBV28 to TRBJ1-2, with unresolved D. The CDR3 has 12 amino acids. Trimming left V 3 bases short and J 3 bases short, with 5 bases between. Germline V gene data show CDR1 as MDHEN and CDR2 as SYDVKM. CDR3: CASSFLHYGYTF. CDR3 DNA: TGTGCCAGCAGTTTTCTCCACTATGGCTACACCTTC.

This clone appeared a few times. The chain carries TRBV11-2 and TRBJ2-3; D ambiguous. CDR1 and CDR2 (germline): SGHAT, FQNNGV. V lost 4 bases to trimming and J lost 0 bases, with 14 bases between them. This CDR3 comprises 16 residues. The CDR3 nucleotides are TGTGCCAGCAGCTGGCTGCGGCTAGTCAGCACAGATACGCAGTATTTT. As protein: CASSWLRLVSTDTQYF.

V gene TRBV7-9 combines with J gene TRBJ2-1; TRBD2 is a possible D gene (6 bases). V gave up 7 bases and J gave up 3 bases, with 13 bases separating them. The CDR3 spans 14 residues. Germline V CDR1 and CDR2: SEHNR, FQNEAQ (reference sequence). The CDR3, as DNA: TGTGCCAGCAAGAGAGCGCGGGGCTACAATGAGCAGTTCTTC. It translates to CASKRARGYNEQFF. Combining the CDR3 with reference TRBV7-9 and TRBJ2-1 gives the whole variable domain DTGVSQNPRHKITKRGQNVTFRCDPISEHNRLYWYRQTLGQGPEFLTYFQNEAQLEKSRLLSDRFSAERPKGSFSTLEIQRTEQGDSAMYLCASKRARGYNEQFFGPGTRLTVL.

Only a few counts were recorded for this clone. V and J are TRBV28 and TRBJ2-2; D is undetermined. This CDR3 has 15 residues. Germline V CDR1 and CDR2: MDHEN, SYDVKM. Trimming took 5 bases from V and 4 from J, leaving 14 bases between them. This CDR3 reads CASSQPSLLTGELFF. The CDR3 coding sequence is TGTGCCAGCAGTCAACCCTCTCTGCTCACCGGGGAGCTGTTTTTT.

The chain carries TRBV25-1 and TRBJ2-7, with TRBD2 as a possible D gene (5 bases). Germline-derived CDR1 and CDR2 are MGHDK and SYGVNS. This CDR3 has 15 residues. Trimming cost V 2 bases and J 0 bases, with 11 bases left between them. CDR3 in amino acids: CASSEPGTSSYEQYF. CDR3 coding DNA: TGTGCCAGCAGTGAACCAGGAACTAGCTCCTACGAGCAGTACTTC.

This chain joins TRBV5-1 and TRBJ1-1; no firm D call. V shed 5 bases and J shed 13 bases, with 21 bases lying between them. The germline V gene has CDR1 SGHRS and CDR2 YFSETQ. This CDR3 region has 13 residues. CDR3 protein: CASSPPTRLEVFF. The CDR3, as DNA: TGCGCCAGCAGTCCCCCGACCCGGTTGGAGGTTTTCTTT.

The genes are TRBV21-1 and TRBJ1-2. TRBV21-1 is a listed pseudogene. The CDR3 loop spans 13 amino acids. DNA for the CDR3: TGTGCCAGCAGCAACCTAGACATGCCGGGCTACACCTTC. As protein: CASSNLDMPGYTF.

This clone was seen a few times. V and J are TRBV5-6 and TRBJ2-7; TRBD1 matches at 8 bases. This CDR3 contains 14 residues. V gave up 0 bases and J gave up 2 bases; unmatched junction bases: 1. From germline, CDR1 is SGHDT and CDR2 YYEEEE. CDR3 amino acids: CASSLDRGTYEQYF. The DNA for the CDR3 is TGTGCCAGCAGCTTGGACAGGGGGACCTACGAGCAGTACTTC.

This rearrangement joins TRBV18 to TRBJ2-7, with 10 bases that match TRBD1. CDR1 is KGHSH and CDR2 is LQKENI in the germline V gene. This CDR3 is 14 amino acids long. The V gene end was trimmed by 6 bases and the J gene end by 1 base; junction bases not matched to a gene: 3. In DNA form, the CDR3 reads TGTGCCAGCTCCGGGGGACAGGGGTCCTACGAGCAGTACTTC. It specifies CASSGGQGSYEQYF.

This clone has a handful of counts. The rearrangement links TRBV14 to TRBJ2-5; D gene ambiguous. Looked up from germline, CDR1 is SGHDN and CDR2 is FVKESK. Deletions cut 6 bases from V and 1 base from J, with 9 bases between. The CDR3 is made up of 13 amino acids. CDR3 in amino acids: CASRIILQETQYF. DNA of the CDR3: TGTGCCAGCAGGATCATCCTCCAAGAGACCCAGTACTTC.

This clone was detected only a few times. The chain uses TRBV7-2 and TRBJ2-3, with D possibly being TRBD1 (6 bases). The V end lost 5 bases, the J end lost 4 bases, and 10 bases lay between the germline ends. Germline V gives CDR1 SGHTA, CDR2 FQGNSA. This CDR3 has 13 amino acids. The CDR3 protein is CASSPYRADTQYF. As DNA, the CDR3 is TGTGCCAGCAGCCCCTACAGGGCAGATACGCAGTATTTT.

This clone has a handful of counts. This chain links TRBV7-2 with TRBJ2-3; D gene ambiguous. This CDR3 region has 14 residues. Germline V lookup: CDR1 SGHTA, CDR2 FQGNSA. V was clipped by 4 bases and J by 5 bases, with 13 bases between them. The DNA for the CDR3 is TGTGCCAGCAGCTCACCCTATGGGCGAGATACGCAGTATTTT. It codes for CASSSPYGRDTQYF.

The chain employs TRBV6-5 and TRBJ2-3; no reliable D call. The germline V gene has CDR1 MNHEY and CDR2 SVGAGI. This CDR3 is built from 12 residues. Trimming took off 0 bases at V and 7 bases at J, with 5 bases between the two ends. CDR3 sequence (DNA): TGTGCCAGCAGTTACTCCCAACATACGCAGTATTTT. Residues: CASSYSQHTQYF.

This clone was counted a few times. This chain joins TRBV19 and TRBJ1-1, with D hard to call. V dropped 5 bases and J dropped 4 bases, with 11 bases sitting between them. The germline CDR1 and CDR2 sequences are LNHDA and SQIVND (reference sequence). This CDR3 region has 13 residues. The CDR3 coding sequence is TGTGCCAGTAGTGCAGCCCACCGCACTGAAGCTTTCTTT. This translates into CASSAAHRTEAFF.

The CDR3 DNA follows: TGTGCCAGCAGTGCCAGGGGACCCTTTAGCTCTGGGGCCAACGTCCTGACTTTC. This translates into CASSARGPFSSGANVLTF. V usage is TRBV27 and J usage is TRBJ2-6; TRBD1 is a possible D gene (6 bases). Trimming cost V 5 bases and J 0 bases, with 17 bases left between them. The CDR3 runs 18 residues. In germline, CDR1 is MNHEY, CDR2 SMNVEV (reference sequence).

This clone was seen only a few times. The V and J genes are TRBV5-1 and TRBJ2-7; D possibly matches TRBD1 or TRBD2 (5 bases each). The length of the CDR3 is 15 residues. V shed 0 bases and J shed 3 bases, with 13 bases lying between them. CDR1 SGHRS and CDR2 YFSETQ come from the germline V gene. The CDR3 region is CASSLEQGEHYEQYF. CDR3 DNA sequence: TGCGCCAGCAGCTTGGAGCAAGGGGAGCACTACGAGCAGTACTTC.

J is TRBJ2-7 and V is TRBV11-2; no clear D gene. In germline, CDR1 is SGHAT, CDR2 FQNNGV. This CDR3 comprises 18 residues. Trimming removed 0 bases from V and 6 bases from J, with 24 bases in between. CDR3 in DNA: TGTGCCAGCAGCTTAGAGCCCTCCGGAGAGGCCAGGTACGGCGAGCAGTACTTC. Translation gives CASSLEPSGEARYGEQYF.

The V and J genes are TRBV29-1 and TRBJ2-3; no clear D. The CDR3 runs to 15 residues. Trimming took 4 bases from V and 1 from J, leaving 15 bases between them. Germline V gene lookup returns CDR1 SQVTM and CDR2 ANQGSEA. This CDR3 is CSVAGWTRGTDTQYF. The CDR3 DNA reads TGCAGCGTTGCCGGCTGGACCCGTGGCACAGATACGCAGTATTTT.

DNA for the CDR3: TGCGCCAGCAGCACCACAGGGGTCGGCGGCTACACCTTC. Its translation is CASSTTGVGGYTF. This rearrangement joins TRBV5-1 to TRBJ1-2; TRBD1 aligns across 7 bases. Losses at the gene ends were 4 bases for V and 8 bases for J; bases not matched to a gene: 8. The CDR3 sequence is 13 residues long. Germline V CDR1 and CDR2: SGHRS, YFSETQ.

This clone was detected only a few times. The chain joins TRBV18 to TRBJ2-7, with 7 bases fitting TRBD1. Losses at the gene ends were 3 bases for V and 5 bases for J; bases not matched to a gene: 4. Looked up from germline, CDR1 is KGHSH and CDR2 is LQKENI. The CDR3 totals 13 residues. The DNA for the CDR3 is TGTGCCAGCTCACCGACAGGGCTCCACGAGCAGTACTTC. Protein: CASSPTGLHEQYF. Drawing the rest from reference TRBV18 and TRBJ2-7, the complete variable domain is NAGVMQNPRHLVRRRGQEARLRCSPMKGHSHVYWYRQLPEEGLKFMVYLQKENIIDESGMPKERFSAEFPKEGPSILRIQQVVRGDSAAYFCASSPTGLHEQYFGPGTRLTVT.

The chain has TRBV7-2 and TRBJ2-7; 8 positions match TRBD2. Losses at the gene ends were 3 bases for V and 3 bases for J; bases not matched to a gene: 4. Germline values: CDR1 SGHTA, CDR2 FQGNSA. This CDR3 has 14 residues. CDR3 loop: CASSLGGRNYEQYF. CDR3 nucleotide sequence: TGTGCCAGCAGCTTGGGCGGGAGGAACTACGAGCAGTACTTC.

The chain employs TRBV7-9 and TRBJ2-2; tentative D call: TRBD2 (5 bases). The CDR3 loop spans 14 amino acids. V was pared by 2 bases and J by 6 bases, with 10 bases between. Germline CDR1 and CDR2: SEHNR and FQNEAQ (reference sequence). DNA of the CDR3: TGTGCCAGCAGCTTAATGGCGGAGGCCGGGGAGCTGTTTTTT. It yields the protein CASSLMAEAGELFF.

This clone was picked up a small number of times. The chain is built from TRBV28 and TRBJ1-1; D may be TRBD1 (6 bases). CDR1 and CDR2 (germline): MDHEN, SYDVKM. CDR3 size: 15 residues. Trimming took off 6 bases at V and 3 bases at J, with 17 bases between the two ends. CDR3 residues: CASSRGSSGDTEAFF. CDR3 nucleotides: TGTGCCAGCAGCCGGGGGTCCTCAGGGGACACTGAAGCTTTCTTT.

This clone was seen only a few times. V is TRBV6-5 and J is TRBJ2-2, with no clear D. The CDR3 is made up of 13 amino acids. V lost 7 bases, J lost 3 bases, and 9 bases lay in between. Germline CDR1 MNHEY, CDR2 SVGAGI. CDR3: CASKVTYTGELFF. The DNA of the CDR3 is TGTGCCAGCAAGGTCACCTACACCGGGGAGCTGTTTTTT.

This clone was detected only a few times. The rearrangement uses TRBV7-2 and TRBJ2-7; 11 positions agree with TRBD2. The germline gives CDR1 SGHTA, CDR2 FQGNSA. CDR3 length equals 14 residues. With V trimmed by 3 bases and J by 5 bases, 3 bases remained unmatched. The CDR3 is CASSFPGLADEQYF. The CDR3 DNA reads TGTGCCAGCAGCTTCCCGGGACTAGCGGACGAGCAGTACTTC.

The rearrangement uses TRBV5-4 and TRBJ2-1, with 10 bases aligning to TRBD1. Germline-derived CDR1 and CDR2 are SGHNT and YYREEE (reference sequence). The CDR3 runs 15 residues. J was trimmed by 8 bases and V by 1 base; bases with no gene match: 6. The CDR3 DNA is TGTGCCAGCAGCTTGAGACAGGGGGCGCGAGATGAGCAGTTCTTC. It is translated as CASSLRQGARDEQFF.

This clone turned up a few times. V usage is TRBV5-1 and J usage is TRBJ2-1; the match to TRBD1 covers 7 bases. V shed 2 bases, J shed 7 bases, and the junction held 12 bases outside the gene matches. Germline values: CDR1 SGHRS, CDR2 YFSETQ. The CDR3 length is 16 residues. The CDR3 reads CASSFTGTAPLNEQFF. DNA for the CDR3: TGCGCCAGCAGCTTCACCGGGACAGCCCCGTTGAATGAGCAGTTCTTC.